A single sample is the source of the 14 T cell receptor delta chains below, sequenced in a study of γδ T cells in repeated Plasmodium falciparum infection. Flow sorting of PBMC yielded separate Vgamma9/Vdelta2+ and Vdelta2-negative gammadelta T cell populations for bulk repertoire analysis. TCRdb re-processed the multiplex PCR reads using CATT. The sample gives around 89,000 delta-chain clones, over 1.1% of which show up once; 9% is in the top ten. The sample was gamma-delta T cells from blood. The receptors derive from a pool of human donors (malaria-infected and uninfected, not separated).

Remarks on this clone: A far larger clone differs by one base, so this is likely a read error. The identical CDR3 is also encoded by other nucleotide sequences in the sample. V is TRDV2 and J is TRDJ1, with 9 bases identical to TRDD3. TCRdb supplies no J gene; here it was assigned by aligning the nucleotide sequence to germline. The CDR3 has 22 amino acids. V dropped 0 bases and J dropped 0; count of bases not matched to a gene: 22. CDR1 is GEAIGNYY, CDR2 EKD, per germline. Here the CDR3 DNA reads TGTGCCTGTGACACCCCCGACAAGAGACCTTCCTCTTCTGGGGGATACACCGATAAACTCATCTTT. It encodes CACDTPDKRPSSSGGYTDKLIF.

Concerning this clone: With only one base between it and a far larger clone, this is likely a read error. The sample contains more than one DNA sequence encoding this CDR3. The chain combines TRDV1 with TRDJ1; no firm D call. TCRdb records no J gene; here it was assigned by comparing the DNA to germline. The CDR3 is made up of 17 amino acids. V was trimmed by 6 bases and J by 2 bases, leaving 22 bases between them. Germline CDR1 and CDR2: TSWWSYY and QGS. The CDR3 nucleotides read TGTGCTCTTGGACACCCTTTGCCGCCTAGTCCGACCGATAAACTCATCTTT. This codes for CALGHPLPPSPTDKLIF.

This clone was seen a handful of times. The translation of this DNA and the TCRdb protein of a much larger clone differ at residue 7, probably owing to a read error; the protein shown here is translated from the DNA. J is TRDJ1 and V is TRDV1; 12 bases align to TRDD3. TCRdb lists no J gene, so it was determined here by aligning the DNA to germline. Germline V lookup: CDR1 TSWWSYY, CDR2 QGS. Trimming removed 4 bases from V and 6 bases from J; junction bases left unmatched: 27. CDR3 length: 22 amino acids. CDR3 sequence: CALGVLIPTLSTGGYSPHKLIF. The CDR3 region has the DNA TGTGCTCTTGGGGTCTTGATTCCCACACTCAGTACTGGGGGATACAGTCCTCATAAACTCATCTTT.

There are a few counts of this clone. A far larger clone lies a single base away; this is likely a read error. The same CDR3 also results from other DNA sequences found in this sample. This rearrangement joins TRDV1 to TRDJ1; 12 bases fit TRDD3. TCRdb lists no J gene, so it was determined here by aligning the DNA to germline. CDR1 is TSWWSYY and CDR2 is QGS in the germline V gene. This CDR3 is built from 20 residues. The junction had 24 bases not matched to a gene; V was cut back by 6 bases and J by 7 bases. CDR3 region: CALGHSTPDWGILEGGKLIF. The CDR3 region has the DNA TGTGCTCTTGGCCATTCTACCCCCGACTGGGGGATACTCGAGGGAGGTAAACTCATCTTT.

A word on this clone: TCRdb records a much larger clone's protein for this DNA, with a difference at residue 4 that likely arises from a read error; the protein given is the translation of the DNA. The CDR3 region is CACGTEVGWGPRGPDKLIF. The DNA of the CDR3 is TGTGCCTGTGGCACCGAAGTCGGATGGGGGCCCCGTGGTCCCGATAAACTCATCTTT. J is TRDJ1 and V is TRDV2; D is perhaps TRDD3 (6 bases). Here the J gene was assigned by germline matching of the DNA, as TCRdb has none. CDR3 length: 19 residues. Germline lookup yields CDR1 GEAIGNYY and CDR2 EKD.

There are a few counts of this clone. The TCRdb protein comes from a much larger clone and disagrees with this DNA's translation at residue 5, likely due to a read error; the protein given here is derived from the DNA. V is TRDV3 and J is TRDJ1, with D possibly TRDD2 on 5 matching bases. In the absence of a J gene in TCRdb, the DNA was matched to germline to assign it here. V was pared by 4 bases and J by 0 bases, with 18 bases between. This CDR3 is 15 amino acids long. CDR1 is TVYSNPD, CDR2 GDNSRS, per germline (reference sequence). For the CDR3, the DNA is TGTGCCTCAGCCTCCCTACGAGGCCACACCGATAAACTCATCTTT. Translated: CASASLRGHTDKLIF.

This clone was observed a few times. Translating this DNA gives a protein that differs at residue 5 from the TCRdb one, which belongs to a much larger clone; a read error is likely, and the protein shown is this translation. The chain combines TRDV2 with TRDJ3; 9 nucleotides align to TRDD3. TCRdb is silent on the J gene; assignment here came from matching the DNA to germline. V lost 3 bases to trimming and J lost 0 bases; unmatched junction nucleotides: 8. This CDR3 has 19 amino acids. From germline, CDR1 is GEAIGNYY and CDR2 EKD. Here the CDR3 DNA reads TGTGCCTGTGACGCCAAGGACTGGGGGAGCTCCTGGGACACCCGACAGATGTTTTTC. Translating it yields CACDAKDWGSSWDTRQMFF.

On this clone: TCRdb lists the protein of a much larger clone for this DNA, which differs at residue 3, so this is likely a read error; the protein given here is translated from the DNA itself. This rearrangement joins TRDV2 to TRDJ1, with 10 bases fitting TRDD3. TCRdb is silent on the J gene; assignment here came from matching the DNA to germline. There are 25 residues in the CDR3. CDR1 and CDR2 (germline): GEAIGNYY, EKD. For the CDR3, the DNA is TGTGCCGGTGACACCGTCGGTCTGGGGGGATACGCGGCGAACCGCGTATCCGAGACCACCGATAAACTCATCTTT. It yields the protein CAGDTVGLGGYAANRVSETTDKLIF.

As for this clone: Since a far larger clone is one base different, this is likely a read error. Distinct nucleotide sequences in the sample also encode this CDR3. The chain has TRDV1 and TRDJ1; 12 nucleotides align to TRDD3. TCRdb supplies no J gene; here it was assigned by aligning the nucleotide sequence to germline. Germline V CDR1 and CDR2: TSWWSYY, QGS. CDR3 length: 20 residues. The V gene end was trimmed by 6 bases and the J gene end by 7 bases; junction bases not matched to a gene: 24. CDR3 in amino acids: CALGHSTPDWGILEGGKLIF. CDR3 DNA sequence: TGTGCTCTTGGCCATTCCACTCCCGACTGGGGGATACTCGAGGGAGGTAAACTCATCTTT.

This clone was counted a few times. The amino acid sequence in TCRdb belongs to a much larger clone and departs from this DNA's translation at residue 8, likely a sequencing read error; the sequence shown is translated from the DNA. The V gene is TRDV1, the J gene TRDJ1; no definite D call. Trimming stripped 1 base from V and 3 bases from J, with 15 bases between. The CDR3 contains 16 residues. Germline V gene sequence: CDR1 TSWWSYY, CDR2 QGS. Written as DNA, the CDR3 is TGTGCTCTTGGGGAACCCCGGGTCCGTATGCCCGATAAACTCATCTTT. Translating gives CALGEPRVRMPDKLIF.

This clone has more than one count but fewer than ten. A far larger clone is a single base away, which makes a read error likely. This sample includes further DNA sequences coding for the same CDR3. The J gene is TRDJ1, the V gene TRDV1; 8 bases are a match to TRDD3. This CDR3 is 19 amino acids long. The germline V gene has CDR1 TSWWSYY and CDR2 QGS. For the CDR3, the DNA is TGTGCTCTCGGGGAGCTGACTTCCTTCAGGGGGATATACGCCGATAAACTCATCTTT. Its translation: CALGELTSFRGIYADKLIF.

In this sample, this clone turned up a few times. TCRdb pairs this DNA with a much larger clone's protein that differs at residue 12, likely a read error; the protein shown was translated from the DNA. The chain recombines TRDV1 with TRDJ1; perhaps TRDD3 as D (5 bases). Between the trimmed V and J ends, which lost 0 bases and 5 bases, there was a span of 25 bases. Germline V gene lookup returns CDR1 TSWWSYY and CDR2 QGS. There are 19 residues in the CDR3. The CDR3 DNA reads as TGTGCTCTTGGGGAACTTCGACTTTCCCACTGGTGGATTTTGGATAAACTCATCTTT. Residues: CALGELRLSHWWILDKLIF.

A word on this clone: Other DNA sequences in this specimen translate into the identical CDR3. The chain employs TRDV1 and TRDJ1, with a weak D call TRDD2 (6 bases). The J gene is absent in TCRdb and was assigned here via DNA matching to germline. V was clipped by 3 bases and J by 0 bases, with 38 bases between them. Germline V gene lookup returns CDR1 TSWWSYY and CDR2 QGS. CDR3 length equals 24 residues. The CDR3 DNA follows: TGTGCTCTTGGGGACCCCAGGCCTTCCGCCCTACTGGAGACATCAGATGGGGACACCGATAAACTCATCTTT. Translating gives CALGDPRPSALLETSDGDTDKLIF.

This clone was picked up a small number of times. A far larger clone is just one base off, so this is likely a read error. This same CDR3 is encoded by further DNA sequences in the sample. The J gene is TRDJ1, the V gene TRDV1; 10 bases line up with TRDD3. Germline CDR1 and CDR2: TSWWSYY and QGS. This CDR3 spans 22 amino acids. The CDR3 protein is CALGELVHYWGISYAYTDKLIF. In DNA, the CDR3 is TGTGCTCTTGGGGAACTAGTTCATTACTGGGGGATTTCATACGCGTACACCGATAAGCTCATCTTT.